This T cell receptor beta chain was sequenced for a study of human T cells and chemical hapten exposure listed by TCRdb under 2021. Concerning the study at large: For sensitization, 2% DPC in acetone was applied to a 2 cm by 2 cm area of upper inner arm skin. Throughout the study period of 20 to 25 weeks, patients also received therapeutic DPC doses to the scalp every week. Patch testing on the upper back used Finn chambers containing 0.01% DPC, with scoring done after 6 days according to International Contact Dermatitis Research Group standards. The mostly female patient cohort included alopecia areata with under or over 50% scalp involvement, alopecia totalis and alopecia universalis. Libraries were pooled for sequencing, and per-sample TCR yields varied mainly because of small differences in library volumes within the pool. The study tracked peripheral blood TCR repertoire changes in vivo during primary and secondary sensitization to the hapten diphenylcyclopropenone (DPC) in alopecia patients. Blood was sampled from patients pre-sensitization (week 0) and at 2, 6 and about 24 weeks after DPC sensitization. Around 29 alopecia patients provided blood for TCR sequencing at one to four time points (pre-sensitization, 2, 6 and 24 weeks).

What the study reported, not specific to this receptor: Significantly more large CDR3 similarity clusters were formed by expanded TCRs than by pre-sensitization or healthy control sets, consistent with antigen-driven responses. After repeated subsampling, changes were observed in the strength of the expansion versus patch-test correlation and in the threshold at which the correlation became significant. Because all patients had alopecia, a presumed autoimmune disease, the immune response of the patients might differ from that of healthy individuals. Patch test score correlated positively with the number of PT1 expanded TCRs, reaching significance at thresholds 8, 16 and 32 but not at 4. The number of TCRs above 1 in 1000 frequency did not change with DPC sensitization; there was no evidence of global repertoire structure alterations.

Explained via the paper, the time point label denotes: pre-sensitization, week 0. What this sample's treatment or condition label stands for: therapeutic diphenylcyclopropenone sensitization with weekly scalp DPC. At every patch-test visit, the blood draw took place before the patch test was put on. Patients were eligible if aged 18 to 70, diagnosed with alopecia and judged suitable for DPC therapy, and pregnant patients were excluded. Total RNA was extracted from unfractionated whole blood collected in Tempus Blood RNA tubes. The CDR3 spans 14 residues, from the cysteine through the phenylalanine. Only the CDR3 DNA is retained, 42 bases long and in frame from the first base. From a lookup of the germline V gene, CDR1 and CDR2 are SNHLY and FYNNEI. V sheds 3 bases and J sheds 2 bases, leaving 11 bases between their ends. Library method: RACE. TCRdb shows the sequencer as NextSeq 500. During library preparation, unique molecular identifiers were attached to individual cDNA molecules so that TCRs could be counted quantitatively and reproducibly. Each blood RNA sample was used to sequence both TCR alpha and TCR beta chains. Under the source paper's analysis protocol: Samples had a median of approximately 96,000 TCRs, with a range from roughly 20,000 to 700,000. The Decombinator software suite was used to annotate V, J and CDR3 in the TCR reads. To make PS versus PT1 abundance plots, every sample was subsampled to the same number of TCRs (28,000). Expanded TCRs were defined as absent before sensitization and observed at least eight times at the 2-week time point. The public reads were quality trimmed at Q25 with fastp and then assembled into clones with MiXCR by TCRdb, keeping productive beta chains. Each CDR3 protein appears once, grouped with its most common genes and DNA. The V and J calls, along with clone size, are taken from TCRdb and not from the paper's own processing. A total of over 300,000 distinct CDR3 sequences appear in this sample, about 5.1% of them only once. The top ten clonotypes cover just over 2.5% of the sample.

This clonotype was recorded many times. No cognate antigen has been identified for it. Base-call qualities are not available, and no considerably larger clone is one nucleotide away. The chain links TRBV2 with TRBJ2-7; too little of a D gene remains to name it. The receptor was derived from a woman aged 45-59 years with alopecia areata. Some clones in this sample may be carry-over from other donors' samples. Sequencing was performed on whole blood, taken in connection with sensitization to the hapten diphenylcyclopropenone (DPC). The nucleotides are TGTGCCAGCAGTGACCCCAGTAAAACCTACGAGCAGTACTTC. It translates as CASSDPSKTYEQYF.